This note documents a single TCR beta chain sequence. What it binds is not known. The sorted Tregs were CD4+CD25+CD127-/low cells. Constant-region reverse primers amplified full-length variable regions, followed by semi-nested Nested Universal Primer A PCR. In TCRdb, the 5' RACE reads were re-called with MiXCR into one record per CDR3 protein. Among approximately 58,000 distinct CDR3 sequences listed, 26% were seen once. V trimming: 5 bases; J trimming: 5 bases; junction bases outside the gene matches: 14. The germline V gene encodes CDR1 DFQATT and CDR2 SNEGSKA (reference sequence). This CDR3 has 16 residues. Study results and caveats: The larger cohort examined one V-J beta rearrangement, not whole repertoires. Tumor-infiltrating Treg TCR alpha and beta sequences overlapped most with tumor naive CD4+ T cells, then blood naive.

The chain uses TRBV20-1 and TRBJ2-5; TRBD2 matches at 10 bases. The source material was tumor-infiltrating Tregs sorted from the breast tumor. This TCR came from a female donor with breast cancer. The CDR3 reads CSAGSVAGGIRETQYF. DNA of the CDR3: TGCAGTGCTGGATCCGTAGCGGGAGGAATCCGGGAGACCCAGTACTTC.